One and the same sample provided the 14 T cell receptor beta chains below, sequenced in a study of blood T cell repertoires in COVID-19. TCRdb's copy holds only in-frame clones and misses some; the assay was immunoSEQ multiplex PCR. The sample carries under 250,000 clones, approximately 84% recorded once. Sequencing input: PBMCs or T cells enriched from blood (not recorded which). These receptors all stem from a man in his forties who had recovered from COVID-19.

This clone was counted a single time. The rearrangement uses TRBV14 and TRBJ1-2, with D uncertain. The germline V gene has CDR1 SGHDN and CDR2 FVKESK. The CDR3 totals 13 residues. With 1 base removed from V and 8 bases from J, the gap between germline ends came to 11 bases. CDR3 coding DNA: TGTGCCAGCAGCCAAGTGGAGCGGTTCGGCTACACCTTC. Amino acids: CASSQVERFGYTF.

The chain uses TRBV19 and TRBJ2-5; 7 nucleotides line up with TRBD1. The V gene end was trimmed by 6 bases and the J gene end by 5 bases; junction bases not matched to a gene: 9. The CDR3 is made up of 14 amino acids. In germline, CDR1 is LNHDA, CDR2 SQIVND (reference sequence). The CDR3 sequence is CASRTGPALETQYF. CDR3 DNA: TGTGCCAGTAGGACAGGGCCGGCCTTGGAGACCCAGTACTTC.

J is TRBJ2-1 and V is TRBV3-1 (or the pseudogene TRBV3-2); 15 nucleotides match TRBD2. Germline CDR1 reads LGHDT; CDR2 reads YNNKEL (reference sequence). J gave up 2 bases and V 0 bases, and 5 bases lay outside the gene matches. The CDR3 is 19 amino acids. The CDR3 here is CASSQDGTSGRRAYNEQFF. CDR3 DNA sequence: TGTGCCAGCAGCCAAGATGGGACTAGCGGGAGGCGGGCCTACAATGAGCAGTTCTTC.

This CDR3 reads CASSPQGQMNTEAFF. The DNA of the CDR3 is TGTGCCAGCTCACCACAGGGACAGATGAACACTGAAGCTTTCTTT. The rearrangement joins TRBV18 to TRBJ1-1; 7 nucleotides match TRBD1. V was clipped by 1 base and J by 0 bases; unmatched bases: 2. The CDR3 has 15 amino acids. Looked up from germline, CDR1 is KGHSH and CDR2 is LQKENI.

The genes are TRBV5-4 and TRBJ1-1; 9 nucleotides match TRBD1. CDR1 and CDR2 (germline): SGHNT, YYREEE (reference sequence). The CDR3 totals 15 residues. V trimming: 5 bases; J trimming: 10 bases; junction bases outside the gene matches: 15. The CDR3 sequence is CASRIEQGASSRAFF. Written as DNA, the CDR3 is TGTGCCAGCAGAATCGAACAGGGGGCGAGTAGTCGAGCTTTCTTT.

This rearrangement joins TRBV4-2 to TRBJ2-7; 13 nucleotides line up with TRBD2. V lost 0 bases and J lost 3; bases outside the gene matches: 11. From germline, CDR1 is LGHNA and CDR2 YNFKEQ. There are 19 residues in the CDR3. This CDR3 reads CASSQEQGTGLAGDYEQYF. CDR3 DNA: TGTGCCAGCAGCCAAGAACAGGGAACCGGACTAGCGGGGGACTACGAGCAGTACTTC.

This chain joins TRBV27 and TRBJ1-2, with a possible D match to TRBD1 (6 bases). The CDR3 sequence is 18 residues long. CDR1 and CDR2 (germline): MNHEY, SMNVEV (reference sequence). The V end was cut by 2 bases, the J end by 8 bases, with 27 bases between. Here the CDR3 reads CASSLVTKTGSVPYGYTF. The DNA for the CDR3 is TGTGCCAGCAGTTTAGTAACAAAAACAGGGTCAGTTCCTTACGGCTACACCTTC.

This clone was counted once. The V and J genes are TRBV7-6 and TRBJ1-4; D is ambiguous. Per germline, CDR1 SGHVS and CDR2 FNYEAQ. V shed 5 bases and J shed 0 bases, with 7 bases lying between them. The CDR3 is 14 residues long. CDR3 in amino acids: CASSHQTTNEKLFF. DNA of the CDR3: TGTGCCAGCAGCCACCAGACAACTAATGAAAAACTGTTTTTT.

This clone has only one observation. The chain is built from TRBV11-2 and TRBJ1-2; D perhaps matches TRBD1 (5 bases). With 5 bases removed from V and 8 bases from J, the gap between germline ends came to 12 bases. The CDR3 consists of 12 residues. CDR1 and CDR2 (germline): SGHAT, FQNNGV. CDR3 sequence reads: CASSINRQGYTF. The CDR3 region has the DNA TGTGCCAGCAGCATCAACAGGCAAGGCTACACCTTC. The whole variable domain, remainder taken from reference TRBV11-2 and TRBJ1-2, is EAGVAQSPRYKIIEKRQSVAFWCNPISGHATLYWYQQILGQGPKLLIQFQNNGVVDDSQLPKDRFSAERLKGVDSTLKIQPAKLEDSAVYLCASSINRQGYTFGSGTRLTVV.

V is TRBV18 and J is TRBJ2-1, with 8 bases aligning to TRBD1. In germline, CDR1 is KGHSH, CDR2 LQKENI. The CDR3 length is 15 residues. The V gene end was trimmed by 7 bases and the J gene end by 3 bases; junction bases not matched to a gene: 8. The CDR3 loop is CASLFQGAGYNEQFF. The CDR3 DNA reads TGTGCCAGCTTATTCCAGGGGGCTGGCTACAATGAGCAGTTCTTC.

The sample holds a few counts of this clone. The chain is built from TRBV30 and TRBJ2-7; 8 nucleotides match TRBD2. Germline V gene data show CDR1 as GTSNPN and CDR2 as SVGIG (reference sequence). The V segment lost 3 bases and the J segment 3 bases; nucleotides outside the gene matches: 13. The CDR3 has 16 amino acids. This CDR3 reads CAWRDPYSGESYEQYF. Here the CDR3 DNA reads TGTGCCTGGAGAGATCCCTATAGCGGGGAAAGCTACGAGCAGTACTTC. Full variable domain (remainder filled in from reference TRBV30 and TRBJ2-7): SQTIHQWPATLVQPVGSPLSLECTVEGTSNPNLYWYRQAAGRGLQLLFYSVGIGQISSEVPQNLSASRPQDRQFILSSKKLLLSDSGFYLCAWRDPYSGESYEQYFGPGTRLTVT.

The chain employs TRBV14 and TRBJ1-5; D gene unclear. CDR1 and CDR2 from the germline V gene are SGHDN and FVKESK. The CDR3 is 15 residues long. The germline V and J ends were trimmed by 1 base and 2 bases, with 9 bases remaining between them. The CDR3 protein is CASSQAPTGNQPQHF. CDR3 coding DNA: TGTGCCAGCAGCCAAGCTCCCACGGGCAATCAGCCCCAGCATTTT. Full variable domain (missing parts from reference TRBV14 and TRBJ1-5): EAGVTQFPSHSVIEKGQTVTLRCDPISGHDNLYWYRRVMGKEIKFLLHFVKESKQDESGMPNNRFLAERTGGTYSTLKVQPAELEDSGVYFCASSQAPTGNQPQHFGDGTRLSIL.

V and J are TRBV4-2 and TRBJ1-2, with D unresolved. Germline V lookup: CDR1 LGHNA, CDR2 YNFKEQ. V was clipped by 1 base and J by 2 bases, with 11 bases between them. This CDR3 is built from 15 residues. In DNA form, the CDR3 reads TGTGCCAGCAGCCAAGGTCGAGGGCAGAACTATGGCTACACCTTC. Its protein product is CASSQGRGQNYGYTF.

CDR3 in DNA: TGTGCCAGCACCGACAAGAACACTGAAGCTTTCTTT. Translation gives CASTDKNTEAFF. V gene TRBV28 combines with J gene TRBJ1-1; D not certain. V dropped 7 bases and J dropped 1 base, with 7 bases sitting between them. This CDR3 spans 12 amino acids. Germline V gene data show CDR1 as MDHEN and CDR2 as SYDVKM.